The TCR beta chain described here comes from a study of blood T cell repertoires in COVID-19. Overall study context: Samples taken during acute and convalescent COVID-19 were collected in the United States, Italy and Spain.

Germline V gene lookup returns CDR1 LGHNA and CDR2 YNFKEQ. V lost 5 bases, J lost 2 bases, and 8 bases stayed unmatched. The CDR3 is made up of 15 amino acids. Profiled with immunoSEQ multiplex PCR; TCRdb holds only in-frame clones, not every one. The data show about 120,000 clones, more than 60% seen once. V and J are TRBV4-2 and TRBJ1-1; 7 nucleotides align to TRBD1. The sequence was obtained from a man aged 65-85 years with acute or convalescent COVID-19. Input material: peripheral blood. This CDR3 reads CASSTSDRDNTEAFF. The CDR3 nucleotides read TGTGCCAGCAGCACCTCTGACAGGGACAACACTGAAGCTTTCTTT.